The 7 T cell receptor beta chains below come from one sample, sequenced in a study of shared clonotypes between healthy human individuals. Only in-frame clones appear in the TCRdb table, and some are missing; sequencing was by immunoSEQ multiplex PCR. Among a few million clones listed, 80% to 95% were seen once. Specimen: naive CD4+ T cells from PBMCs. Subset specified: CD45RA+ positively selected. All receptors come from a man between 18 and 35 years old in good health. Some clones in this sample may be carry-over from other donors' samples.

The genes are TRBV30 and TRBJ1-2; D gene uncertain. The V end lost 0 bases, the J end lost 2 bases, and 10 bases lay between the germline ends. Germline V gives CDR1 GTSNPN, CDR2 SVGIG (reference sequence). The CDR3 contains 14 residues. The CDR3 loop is CAWSVSGVNYGYTF. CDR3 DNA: TGTGCCTGGAGTGTTTCAGGAGTAAACTATGGCTACACCTTC.

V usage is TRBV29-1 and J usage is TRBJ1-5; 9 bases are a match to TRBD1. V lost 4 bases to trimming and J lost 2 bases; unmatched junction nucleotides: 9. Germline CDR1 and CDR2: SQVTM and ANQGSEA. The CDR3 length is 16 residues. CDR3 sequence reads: CSVGGTGGEGNQPQHF. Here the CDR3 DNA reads TGCAGCGTTGGGGGTACAGGGGGCGAAGGCAATCAGCCCCAGCATTTT. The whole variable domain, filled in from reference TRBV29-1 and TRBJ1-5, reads SAVISQKPSRDICQRGTSLTIQCQVDSQVTMMFWYRQQPGQSLTLIATANQGSEATYESGFVIDKFPISRPNLTFSTLTVSNMSPEDSSIYLCSVGGTGGEGNQPQHFGDGTRLSIL.

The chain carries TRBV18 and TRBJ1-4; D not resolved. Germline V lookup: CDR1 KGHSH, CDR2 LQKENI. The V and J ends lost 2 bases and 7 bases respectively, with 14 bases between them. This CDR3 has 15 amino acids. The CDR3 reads CASSPSQGFPEKLFF. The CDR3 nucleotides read TGTGCCAGCTCACCAAGTCAAGGGTTCCCTGAAAAACTGTTTTTT.

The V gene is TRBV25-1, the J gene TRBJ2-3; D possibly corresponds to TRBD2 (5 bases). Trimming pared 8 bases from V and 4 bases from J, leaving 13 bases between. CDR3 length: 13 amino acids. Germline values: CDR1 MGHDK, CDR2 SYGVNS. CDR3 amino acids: CASLAAGADTQYF. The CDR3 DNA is TGTGCCAGCCTGGCGGCCGGGGCAGATACGCAGTATTTT.

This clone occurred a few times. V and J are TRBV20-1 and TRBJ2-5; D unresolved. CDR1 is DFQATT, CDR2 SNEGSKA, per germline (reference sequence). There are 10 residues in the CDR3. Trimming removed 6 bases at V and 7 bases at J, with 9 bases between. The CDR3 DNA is TGCAGTGCCCCCCTCGGGACCCAGTACTTC. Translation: CSAPLGTQYF.

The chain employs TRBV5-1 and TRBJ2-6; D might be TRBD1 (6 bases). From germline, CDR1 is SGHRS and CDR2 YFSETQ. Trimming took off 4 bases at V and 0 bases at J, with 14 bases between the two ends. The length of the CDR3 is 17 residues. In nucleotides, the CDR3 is TGCGCCAGCAGCCCCGAACTCAGGGGCTCTGGGGCCAACGTCCTGACTTTC. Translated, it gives CASSPELRGSGANVLTF.

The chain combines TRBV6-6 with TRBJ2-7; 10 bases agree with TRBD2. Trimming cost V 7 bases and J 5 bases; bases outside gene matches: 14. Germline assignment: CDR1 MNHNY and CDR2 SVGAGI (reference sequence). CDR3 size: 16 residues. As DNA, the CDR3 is TGTGCCAGCAATCAAGCTAGCGGGAGAGATTCTAACGAGCAGTACTTC. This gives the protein CASNQASGRDSNEQYF.